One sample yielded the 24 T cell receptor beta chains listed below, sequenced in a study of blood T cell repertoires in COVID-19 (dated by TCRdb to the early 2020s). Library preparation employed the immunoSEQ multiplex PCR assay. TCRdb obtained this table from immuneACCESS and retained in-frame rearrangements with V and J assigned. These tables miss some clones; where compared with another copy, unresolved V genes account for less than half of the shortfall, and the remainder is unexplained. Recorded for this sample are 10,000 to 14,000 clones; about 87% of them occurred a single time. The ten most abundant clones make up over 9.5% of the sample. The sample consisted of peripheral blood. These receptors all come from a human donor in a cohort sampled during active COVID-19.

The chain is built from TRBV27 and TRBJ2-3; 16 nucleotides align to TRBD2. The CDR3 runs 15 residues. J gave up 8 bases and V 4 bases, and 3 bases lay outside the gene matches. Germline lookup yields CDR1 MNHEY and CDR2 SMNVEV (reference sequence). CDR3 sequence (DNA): TGTGCCAGCAGTTGGGGACTAGCGGGGGGGAGTACGCAGTATTTT. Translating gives CASSWGLAGGSTQYF.

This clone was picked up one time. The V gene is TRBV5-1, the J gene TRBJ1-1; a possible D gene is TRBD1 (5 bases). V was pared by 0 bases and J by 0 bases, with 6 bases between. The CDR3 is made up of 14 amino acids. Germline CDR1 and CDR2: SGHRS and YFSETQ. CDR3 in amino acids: CASSLGGMNTEAFF. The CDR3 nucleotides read TGCGCCAGCAGCTTGGGGGGCATGAACACTGAAGCTTTCTTT. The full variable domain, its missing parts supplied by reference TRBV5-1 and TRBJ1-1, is KAGVTQTPRYLIKTRGQQVTLSCSPISGHRSVSWYQQTPGQGLQFLFEYFSETQRNKGNFPGRFSGRQFSNSRSEMNVSTLELGDSALYLCASSLGGMNTEAFFGQGTRLTVV.

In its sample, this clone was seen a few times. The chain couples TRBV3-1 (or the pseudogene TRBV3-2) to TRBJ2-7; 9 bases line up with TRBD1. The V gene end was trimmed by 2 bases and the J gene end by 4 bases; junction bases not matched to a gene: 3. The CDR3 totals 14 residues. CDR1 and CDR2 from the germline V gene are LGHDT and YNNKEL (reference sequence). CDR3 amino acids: CASSQPGQGYEQYF. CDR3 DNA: TGTGCCAGCAGCCAACCGGGACAGGGATACGAGCAGTACTTC.

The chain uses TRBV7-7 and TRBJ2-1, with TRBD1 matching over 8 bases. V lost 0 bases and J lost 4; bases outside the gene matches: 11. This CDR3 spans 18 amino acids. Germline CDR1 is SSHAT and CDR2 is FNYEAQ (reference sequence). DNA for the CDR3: TGTGCCAGCAGCTTAGCGCCGACAGGGGACCCTCCTTACAATGAGCAGTTCTTC. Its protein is CASSLAPTGDPPYNEQFF.

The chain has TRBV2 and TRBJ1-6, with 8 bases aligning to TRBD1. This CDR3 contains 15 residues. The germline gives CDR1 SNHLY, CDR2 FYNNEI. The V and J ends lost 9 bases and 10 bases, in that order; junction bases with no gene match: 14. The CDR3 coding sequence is TGTGCCAGTCGGACGCAGGGGGCCTTAGGGTCACCCCTCCACTTT. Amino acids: CASRTQGALGSPLHF.

DNA of the CDR3: TGCAGCGTGAGGAGACAGGGGAACGAGCAGTACTTC. It is translated as CSVRRQGNEQYF. The chain recombines TRBV29-1 with TRBJ2-7; 8 nucleotides line up with TRBD1. The V gene end was trimmed by 6 bases and the J gene end by 5 bases; junction bases not matched to a gene: 6. Germline lookup yields CDR1 SQVTM and CDR2 ANQGSEA. The CDR3 has 12 residues.

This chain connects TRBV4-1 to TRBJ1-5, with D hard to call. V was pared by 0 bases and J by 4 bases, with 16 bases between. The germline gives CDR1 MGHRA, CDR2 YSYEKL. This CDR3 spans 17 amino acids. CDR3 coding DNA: TGCGCCAGCAGCCAAGATATGGGAGTTCAATCAAATCAGCCCCAGCATTTT. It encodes CASSQDMGVQSNQPQHF.

The CDR3: CASSLGRTGAGELFF. The CDR3 DNA reads TGTGCCAGCAGCTTAGGGAGGACAGGGGCCGGGGAGCTGTTTTTT. The chain uses TRBV11-3 and TRBJ2-2; 9 nucleotides agree with TRBD1. From germline, CDR1 is SGHNT and CDR2 YENEEA. CDR3 length: 15 residues. With 1 base clipped from V and 6 bases from J, the junction kept 3 bases outside the gene matches.

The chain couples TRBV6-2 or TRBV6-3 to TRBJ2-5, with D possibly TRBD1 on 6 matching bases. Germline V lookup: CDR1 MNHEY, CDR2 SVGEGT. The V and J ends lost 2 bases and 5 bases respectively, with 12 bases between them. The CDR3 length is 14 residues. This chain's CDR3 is CASSYLGAVETQYF. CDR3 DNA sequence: TGTGCCAGCAGTTACCTGGGGGCGGTTGAGACCCAGTACTTC.

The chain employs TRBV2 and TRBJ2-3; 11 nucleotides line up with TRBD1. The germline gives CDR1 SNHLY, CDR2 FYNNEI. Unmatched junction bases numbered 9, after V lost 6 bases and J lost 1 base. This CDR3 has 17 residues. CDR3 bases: TGTGCCAGCAGGGTCATCCGGACAGGGGGCGGCACAGATACGCAGTATTTT. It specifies CASRVIRTGGGTDTQYF.

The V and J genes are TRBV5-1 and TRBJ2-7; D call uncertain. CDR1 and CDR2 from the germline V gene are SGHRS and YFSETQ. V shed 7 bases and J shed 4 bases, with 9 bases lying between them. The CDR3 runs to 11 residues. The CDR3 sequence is CASREEYEQYF. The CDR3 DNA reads TGCGCCAGCCGTGAGGAGTACGAGCAGTACTTC.

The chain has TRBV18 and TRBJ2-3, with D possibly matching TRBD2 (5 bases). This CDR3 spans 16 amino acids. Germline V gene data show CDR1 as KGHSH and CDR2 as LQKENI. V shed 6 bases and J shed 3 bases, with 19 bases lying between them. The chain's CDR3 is CASSPIEQAGTDTQYF. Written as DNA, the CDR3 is TGTGCCAGCTCTCCCATCGAGCAGGCGGGTACAGATACGCAGTATTTT.

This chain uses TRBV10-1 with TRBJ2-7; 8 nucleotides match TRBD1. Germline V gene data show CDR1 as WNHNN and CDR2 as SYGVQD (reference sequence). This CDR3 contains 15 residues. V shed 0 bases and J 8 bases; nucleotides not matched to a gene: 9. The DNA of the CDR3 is TGCGCCAGCAGTGAGTCGGCAGGGGGCGCATCAAAGCAGTACTTC. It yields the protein CASSESAGGASKQYF.

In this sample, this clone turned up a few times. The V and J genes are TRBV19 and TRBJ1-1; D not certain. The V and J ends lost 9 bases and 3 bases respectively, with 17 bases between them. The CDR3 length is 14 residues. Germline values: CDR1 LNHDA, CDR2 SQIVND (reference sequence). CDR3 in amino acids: CARATGGRHTEAFF. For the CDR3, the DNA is TGTGCCAGGGCCACCGGCGGTAGGCACACTGAAGCTTTCTTT.

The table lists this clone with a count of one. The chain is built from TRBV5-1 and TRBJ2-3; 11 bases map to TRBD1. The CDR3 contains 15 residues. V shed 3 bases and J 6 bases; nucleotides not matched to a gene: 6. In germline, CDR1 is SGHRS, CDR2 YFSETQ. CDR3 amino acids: CASSSSGTGGDTQYF. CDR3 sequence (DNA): TGCGCCAGCAGCTCATCCGGGACAGGGGGTGATACGCAGTATTTT.

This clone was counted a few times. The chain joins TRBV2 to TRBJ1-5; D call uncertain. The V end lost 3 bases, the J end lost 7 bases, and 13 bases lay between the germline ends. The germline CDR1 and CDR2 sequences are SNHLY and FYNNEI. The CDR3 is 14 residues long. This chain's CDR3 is CASSEQAAGQPQHF. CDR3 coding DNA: TGTGCCAGCAGTGAGCAGGCCGCGGGACAGCCCCAGCATTTT.

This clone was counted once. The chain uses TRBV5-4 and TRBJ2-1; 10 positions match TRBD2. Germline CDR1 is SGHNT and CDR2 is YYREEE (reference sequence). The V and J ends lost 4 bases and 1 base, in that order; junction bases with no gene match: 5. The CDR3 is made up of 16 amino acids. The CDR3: CASSIGTSVSYNEQFF. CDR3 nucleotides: TGTGCCAGCAGCATCGGGACTAGCGTTTCCTACAATGAGCAGTTCTTC.

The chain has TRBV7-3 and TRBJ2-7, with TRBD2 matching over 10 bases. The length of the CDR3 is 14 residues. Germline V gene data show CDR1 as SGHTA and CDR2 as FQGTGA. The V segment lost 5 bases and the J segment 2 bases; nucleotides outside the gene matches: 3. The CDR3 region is CASSVAGGAYEQYF. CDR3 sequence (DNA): TGTGCCAGCAGCGTAGCGGGGGGCGCCTACGAGCAGTACTTC.

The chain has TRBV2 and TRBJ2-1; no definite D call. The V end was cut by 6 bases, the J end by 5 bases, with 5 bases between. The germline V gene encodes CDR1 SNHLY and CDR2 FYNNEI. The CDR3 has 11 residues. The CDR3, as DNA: TGTGCCAGCAGATATCACAATGAGCAGTTCTTC. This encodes CASRYHNEQFF.

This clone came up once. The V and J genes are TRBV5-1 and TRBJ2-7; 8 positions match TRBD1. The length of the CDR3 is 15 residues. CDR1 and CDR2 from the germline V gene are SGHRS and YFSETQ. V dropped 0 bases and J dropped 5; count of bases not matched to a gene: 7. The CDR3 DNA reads TGCGCCAGCAGCTTGGATCGGGCAGGGGGCCACGAGCAGTACTTC. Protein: CASSLDRAGGHEQYF.

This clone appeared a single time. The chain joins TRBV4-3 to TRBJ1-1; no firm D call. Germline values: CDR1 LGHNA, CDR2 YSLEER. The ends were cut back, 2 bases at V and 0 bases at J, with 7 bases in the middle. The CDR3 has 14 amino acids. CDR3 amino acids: CASSQRSVNTEAFF. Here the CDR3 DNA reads TGCGCCAGCAGCCAACGCTCAGTGAACACTGAAGCTTTCTTT.

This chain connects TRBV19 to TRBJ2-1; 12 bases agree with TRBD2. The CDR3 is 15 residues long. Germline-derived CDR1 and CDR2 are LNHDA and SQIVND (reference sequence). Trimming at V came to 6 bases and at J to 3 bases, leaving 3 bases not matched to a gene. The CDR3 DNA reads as TGTGCCAGTAGCTCGACTAGCGGGGGCTACAATGAGCAGTTCTTC. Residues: CASSSTSGGYNEQFF.

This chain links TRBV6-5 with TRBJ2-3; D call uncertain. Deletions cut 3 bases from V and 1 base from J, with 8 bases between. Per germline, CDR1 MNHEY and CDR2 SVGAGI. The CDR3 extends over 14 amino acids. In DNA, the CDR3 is TGTGCCAGCAGTTATTTTACACGCACAGATACGCAGTATTTT. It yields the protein CASSYFTRTDTQYF.

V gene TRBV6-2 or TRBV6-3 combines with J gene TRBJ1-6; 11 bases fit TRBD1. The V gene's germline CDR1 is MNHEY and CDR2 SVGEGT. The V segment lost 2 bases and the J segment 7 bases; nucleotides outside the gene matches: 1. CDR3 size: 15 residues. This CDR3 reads CASSYGDRGNSPLHF. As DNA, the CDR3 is TGTGCCAGCAGTTACGGGGACAGGGGGAATTCACCCCTCCACTTT.